This section outlines one TCR beta chain sequence together with its context. The antigen is undetermined. Profiling relied on immunoSEQ multiplex PCR, and the TCRdb table lists in-frame clones only, not all of them. This sample carries some 66,000 clones, around 95% of them seen once, and the ten largest clones take roughly 2.9%. This specimen belongs to a study of T cells after posttransplantation cyclophosphamide. There are 15 residues in the CDR3. From germline, CDR1 is SGHAT and CDR2 FQNNGV. The junction had 14 bases not matched to a gene; V was cut back by 1 base and J by 13 bases. Findings and limits, study-wide: Recipient CMV seropositivity and CMV reactivation strongly tracked TRB clonality. Tissue-infiltrating T cells from skin or gut overlapped little with blood T cells. Donor-recipient repertoire similarity was low at 1-2 months, rising over year one.

The TCR was taken from a woman aged 30 to 39 in good health and a related stem cell transplant donor. This chain connects TRBV11-2 to TRBJ1-2, with 8 bases identical to TRBD1. The sample comprised PBMCs. Here the CDR3 reads CASSLAGGTGHSPTF. In DNA, the CDR3 is TGTGCCAGCAGCTTAGCAGGGGGGACAGGTCATTCTCCCACCTTC.